Listed here is a single TCR beta chain. The CDR3 totals 16 residues. V was shortened by 2 bases and J by 1 base, with 14 bases between the two germline ends. CDR1 is MNHNS and CDR2 is SASEGT in the germline V gene. Some clones are missing from TCRdb's copy, which holds only in-frame ones; the method was immunoSEQ multiplex PCR. This sample carries 300,000 to 400,000 clones, roughly 90% of them seen once, and the ten largest clones take roughly 4%. These data originate in a study of blood T cell repertoires in COVID-19. The TCR comes from a woman in her fifties or sixties with active or convalescent COVID-19. Sequencing input: peripheral blood. The chain joins TRBV6-1 to TRBJ1-2; D remains ambiguous. The CDR3 DNA reads TGTGCCAGCAGTGAAAATATGGCAGGTGGTAACTATGGCTACACCTTC. Its protein is CASSENMAGGNYGYTF.